This T cell receptor (beta chain) was sequenced during a study of neurological immune-mediated disorders. By 5'RACE with 10-nucleotide random UMIs, the cDNA was made. A single record per CDR3 protein comes from TCRdb applying MiXCR to the 5' RACE reads. The sample comprises about 32,000 distinct CDR3 sequences, less than 15% of which are singletons, and roughly 5.6% rests with the top ten. Indicated time point: technical triplicate 2. The sorted libraries drew on 800,000 to 1,000,000 T cells that were CD4+ or CD8+. This clonotype occurred many times. The material sequenced was CD4+ T cells from blood. This sequence originates from a female donor with HTLV-1-associated myelopathy (HAM/TSP).

This CDR3 reads CASSLGLPEAADTQYF. CDR3 sequence (DNA): TGTGCCAGCAGCTTGGGACTTCCCGAGGCTGCCGATACGCAGTATTTT. The J gene is TRBJ2-3, the V gene TRBV7-9; D perhaps matches TRBD2 (6 bases). The CDR3 is 16 residues long. Per the germline V gene, CDR1 is SEHNR and CDR2 is FQNEAQ (reference sequence). V gave up 3 bases and J gave up 6 bases, with 19 bases separating them.